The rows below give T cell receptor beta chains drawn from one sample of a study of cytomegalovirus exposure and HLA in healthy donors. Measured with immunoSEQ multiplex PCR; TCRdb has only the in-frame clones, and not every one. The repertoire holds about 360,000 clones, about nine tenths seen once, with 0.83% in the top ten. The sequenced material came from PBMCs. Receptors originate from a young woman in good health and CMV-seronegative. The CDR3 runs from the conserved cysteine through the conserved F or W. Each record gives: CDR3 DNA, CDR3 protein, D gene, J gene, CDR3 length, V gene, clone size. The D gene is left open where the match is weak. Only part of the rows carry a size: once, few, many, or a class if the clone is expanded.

TGTGCCAGCAGCTTTTCGGGGGACAGGGGAGAGTACTTC	CASSFSGDRGEYF	TRBD1	TRBJ2-4	13	TRBV11-2	once
TGTGCCAGCAGCTTCAGTTGGGGGGATTCGGGCTACACCTTC	CASSFSWGDSGYTF	.	TRBJ1-2	14	TRBV9	few
TGTGCCACCCCCCTTTCTCGGGGATTTAACTATGGCTACACCTTC	CATPLSRGFNYGYTF	.	TRBJ1-2	15	TRBV27	.
TGTGCCAGCAGCTTGGGGAGCGGGGGGTTCCTAGAAGAGACCCAGTACTTC	CASSLGSGGFLEETQYF	TRBD2	TRBJ2-5	17	TRBV5-6	.
TGTGCCAGCAGTTCCTCGCGGGGGGCGAACACTGAAGCTTTCTTT	CASSSSRGANTEAFF	.	TRBJ1-1	15	TRBV6-5	.
TGCGCCAGCACGGGTGGTAGCGGCTCCTACGAGCAGTACTTC	CASTGGSGSYEQYF	.	TRBJ2-7	14	TRBV5-1	.
TGCGCCAGCAGCTTCGACGGGAATCAGCCCCAGCATTTT	CASSFDGNQPQHF	.	TRBJ1-5	13	TRBV5-1	.
TGTGCCAGCAGCCACGTCGGACAGGCGATCTCTGGAAACACCATATATTTT	CASSHVGQAISGNTIYF	TRBD1	TRBJ1-3	17	TRBV14	.
TGTGCCAGCAGTTTAGGGCGCGGGGCGCGTCAAGAGACCCAGTACTTC	CASSLGRGARQETQYF	.	TRBJ2-5	16	TRBV28	few
TGTGCCAGCAGTTTACCAGGGTTGAACACTGAAGCTTTCTTT	CASSLPGLNTEAFF	.	TRBJ1-1	14	TRBV28	.
TGTGCCAGCAGCGTCCGGGACAGCCTCTACGAGCAGTACTTC	CASSVRDSLYEQYF	TRBD1	TRBJ2-7	14	TRBV9	.
TGTGCCTGGAGTTCATCGGACAGGGGGGCCCGATTC	CAWSSSDRGARF	TRBD1	TRBJ1-2	12	TRBV30	.
TGTGCCAGCATGTCTTCGGAGGGGCTAGGACCTCTAAGGGGGGAGCTGTTTTTT	CASMSSEGLGPLRGELFF	.	TRBJ2-2	18	TRBV28	few
TGTGCCAGTAGTATATGGGGCCCTAATACTGAAGCTTTCTTT	CASSIWGPNTEAFF	.	TRBJ1-1	14	TRBV19	once
TGTGCCAGCAGTTTATGGCAGGGCAATCAGCCCCAGCATTTT	CASSLWQGNQPQHF	.	TRBJ1-5	14	TRBV28	.
TGTGCCAGCAGCGTAGGGGGCTTGGGGTACAATGAGCAGTTCTTC	CASSVGGLGYNEQFF	.	TRBJ2-1	15	TRBV9	.
TGCGCCAGCAGCTTGGGGGAGAGGACAGATACGCAGTATTTT	CASSLGERTDTQYF	.	TRBJ2-3	14	TRBV5-1	.
TGTGCCAGCAGTTTATCTTTTAGCGGGGGTCGTAACACCGGGGAGCTGTTTTTT	CASSLSFSGGRNTGELFF	TRBD2	TRBJ2-2	18	TRBV28	.
TGTGCCAGCAGCCAAGATTTAGGCCGGGAGAACACTGAAGCTTTCTTT	CASSQDLGRENTEAFF	.	TRBJ1-1	16	TRBV4-2	.
TGTGCCAGCAGCTTGACGGGGTTGGGTGAAAAACTGTTTTTT	CASSLTGLGEKLFF	.	TRBJ1-4	14	TRBV5-4	.
TGTGCCTGGAGTGTGGGGGGGCCAGAGACCCAGTACTTC	CAWSVGGPETQYF	.	TRBJ2-5	13	TRBV30	.
TGTGCCAGTAGCGCTGGCAGGGGCCTCATGAACACTGAAGCTTTCTTT	CASSAGRGLMNTEAFF	.	TRBJ1-1	16	TRBV19	once
TGTGCCAGCAGCCCGGCCGGGAGGGAGGTGCATTCACCCCTCCACTTT	CASSPAGREVHSPLHF	.	TRBJ1-6	16	TRBV4-2	few
TGTGCCAGCAGTGTGGGGGGGGGTACCTACAATGAGCAGTTCTTC	CASSVGGGTYNEQFF	TRBD2	TRBJ2-1	15	TRBV2	.
TGTGCCATCAGTGAGTCTGAGGGGGCGAACACTGAAGCTTTCTTT	CAISESEGANTEAFF	TRBD1	TRBJ1-1	15	TRBV10-3	.